These 21 T cell receptor beta chains share one sample of origin, sequenced in a study of PD-1 blockade in classical Hodgkin lymphoma. Libraries were prepared by immunoSEQ multiplex PCR; TCRdb keeps only in-frame clonotypes and omits some of them. The sample consists of around 13,000 clones, over 75% of them appearing once. Every single patient, without exception, relapsed after autologous stem cell transplantation, and brentuximab vedotin exposure varied. The sequenced sample was peripheral blood mononuclear cells (PBMCs), obtained at baseline. The origin of the receptors is a human donor with classical Hodgkin lymphoma.

The chain couples TRBV18 to TRBJ2-1; the match to TRBD1 covers 8 bases. The junction had 9 bases not matched to a gene; V was cut back by 3 bases and J by 8 bases. Germline V gene lookup returns CDR1 KGHSH and CDR2 LQKENI. CDR3 size: 15 residues. In DNA, the CDR3 is TGTGCCAGCTCACCTAGCCAGGGCAGGGGGCATGAGCAGTTCTTC. Translating it yields CASSPSQGRGHEQFF.

The chain links TRBV5-1 to TRBJ2-7; D gene uncertain. The germline gives CDR1 SGHRS, CDR2 YFSETQ. Trimming pared 4 bases from V and 2 bases from J, leaving 19 bases between. The CDR3 loop spans 16 amino acids. The CDR3 protein is CASSLRSRFVPYEQYV. In nucleotides, the CDR3 is TGCGCCAGCAGCCTAAGGTCGAGGTTCGTGCCCTACGAGCAGTACGTC.

The chain couples TRBV4-1 to TRBJ1-1; D possibly corresponds to TRBD1 (5 bases). The CDR3 is made up of 15 amino acids. The V and J ends lost 5 bases and 1 base respectively, with 14 bases between them. Per the germline V gene, CDR1 is MGHRA and CDR2 is YSYEKL. The CDR3 loop is CASSWGRTPNTEAFF. The DNA of the CDR3 is TGCGCCAGCAGCTGGGGGAGGACACCGAACACTGAAGCTTTCTTT.

The rearrangement joins TRBV6-1 to TRBJ1-6, with a weak D call TRBD1 (5 bases). The CDR3 loop spans 14 amino acids. Germline lookup yields CDR1 MNHNS and CDR2 SASEGT. Trimming pared 10 bases from V and 5 bases from J, leaving 15 bases between. The CDR3 sequence: CAIKPGANNSPLHF. DNA for the CDR3: TGTGCCATCAAGCCTGGGGCCAATAATTCACCCCTCCACTTT.

The CDR3 region has the DNA TGTGCCAGCAGTTACTCTCCTACGGGGGGCTACACCTTC. Protein: CASSYSPTGGYTF. The gene calls are TRBV6-6 and TRBJ1-2, with no clear D. Germline V gene sequence: CDR1 MNHNY, CDR2 SVGAGI (reference sequence). CDR3 length: 13 residues. V gave up 0 bases and J gave up 8 bases, with 10 bases separating them.

V usage is TRBV7-9 and J usage is TRBJ2-2; D unresolved. Looked up from germline, CDR1 is SEHNR and CDR2 is FQNEAQ (reference sequence). This CDR3 is 16 amino acids long. V was pared by 1 base and J by 0 bases, with 9 bases between. CDR3 sequence (DNA): TGTGCCAGCAGCTTAGGGTGGGCTTCGAACACCGGGGAGCTGTTTTTT. Translated: CASSLGWASNTGELFF.

A few counts support this clone. Additional DNA sequences in this sample encode the identical CDR3. The chain is built from TRBV9 and TRBJ2-7, with 10 nucleotides matching TRBD1. V was clipped by 0 bases and J by 1 base; unmatched bases: 1. This CDR3 spans 15 amino acids. CDR1 is SGDLS and CDR2 is YYNGEE in the germline V gene. The DNA for the CDR3 is TGTGCCAGCAGCGTAGGGGGACAGGGGTCCTACGAGCAGTACTTC. This sequence encodes CASSVGGQGSYEQYF.

This clone appeared a single time. The V and J genes are TRBV7-2 and TRBJ2-5; D might be TRBD1 (6 bases). From germline, CDR1 is SGHTA and CDR2 FQGNSA. Trimming shortened V by 4 bases and J by 5 bases, and 14 bases separated the two germline ends. This CDR3 has 14 residues. The CDR3 region has the DNA TGTGCCAGCAGCTCCCTAACAGGGTTCGAGACCCAGTACTTC. Encoded protein: CASSSLTGFETQYF.

Remarks on this clone: A junction boundary mismatches the germline segment, possibly from a read error. The chain is built from TRBV5-4 and TRBJ2-2; D could derive from TRBD1 or TRBD2 (5 bases each). This CDR3 is built from 14 residues. The germline CDR1 and CDR2 sequences are SGHNT and YYREEE (reference sequence). In DNA, the CDR3 is TGCGCCAGCAGCCAAGGGACCGACACCGGGGAGCTGTTTTTT. Its translation is CASSQGTDTGELFF. The full variable domain, with the rest looked up from reference TRBV5-4 and TRBJ2-2, is ETGVTQSPTHLIKTRGQQVTLRCSSQSGHNTVSWYQQALGQGPQFIFQYYREEENGRGNFPPRFSGLQFPNYSSELNVNALELDDSALYLCASSQGTDTGELFFGEGSRLTVL.

The V and J genes are TRBV7-8 and TRBJ2-3; D may be TRBD2 (5 bases). This CDR3 region has 17 residues. Deletions cut 1 base from V and 3 bases from J, with 17 bases between. CDR1 SGHVS and CDR2 FQNEAQ come from the germline V gene. The CDR3, as DNA: TGTGCCAGCAGCTTAGAGGAGGCCAGGTGGGGTACAGATACGCAGTATTTT. Amino acids: CASSLEEARWGTDTQYF. Based on the CDR3 plus reference TRBV7-8 and TRBJ2-3, the full variable domain is GAGVSQSPRYKVAKRGQDVALRCDPISGHVSLFWYQQALGQGPEFLTYFQNEAQLDKSGLPSDRFFAERPEGSVSTLKIQRTQQEDSAVYLCASSLEEARWGTDTQYFGPGTRLTVL.

The gene calls are TRBV5-4 and TRBJ2-2; D unresolved. Trimming shortened V by 2 bases and J by 0 bases, and 5 bases separated the two germline ends. The CDR3 has 14 amino acids. CDR1 SGHNT and CDR2 YYREEE come from the germline V gene (reference sequence). CDR3 sequence reads: CASSFAANTGELFF. The CDR3, as DNA: TGTGCCAGCAGCTTCGCGGCGAACACCGGGGAGCTGTTTTTT.

The chain combines TRBV5-8 with TRBJ1-5, with D possibly TRBD1 on 5 matching bases. The CDR3 runs 12 residues. The V end lost 4 bases, the J end lost 4 bases, and 6 bases lay between the germline ends. Germline CDR1 SGHTS, CDR2 YDEGEE. Here the CDR3 reads CASSPGNQPQHF. The CDR3, as DNA: TGTGCCAGCAGCCCAGGGAATCAGCCCCAGCATTTT.

The chain uses TRBV27 and TRBJ2-7; maybe TRBD1 (6 bases). CDR1 and CDR2 from the germline V gene are MNHEY and SMNVEV (reference sequence). Trimming took off 2 bases at V and 5 bases at J, with 19 bases between the two ends. The CDR3 is made up of 16 amino acids. Here the CDR3 DNA reads TGTGCCAGCAGTTTAGAGTGGGCAGGGGTCCCTGACGAGCAGTACTTC. As protein: CASSLEWAGVPDEQYF.

The chain joins TRBV19 to TRBJ1-4, with D unclear. Germline loops: CDR1 LNHDA, CDR2 SQIVND (reference sequence). This CDR3 comprises 14 residues. V dropped 6 bases and J dropped 6 bases, with 14 bases sitting between them. CDR3 protein: CASSSFQADEKLFF. CDR3 DNA sequence: TGTGCCAGTAGCTCGTTCCAAGCGGATGAAAAACTGTTTTTT.

The rearrangement links TRBV30 to TRBJ2-7; TRBD1 is a possible D gene (6 bases). CDR1 is GTSNPN, CDR2 SVGIG, per germline (reference sequence). This CDR3 is 14 amino acids long. The V end lost 3 bases, the J end lost 0 bases, and 12 bases lay between the germline ends. Here the CDR3 reads CAWRFPDSSYEQYF. The CDR3 nucleotides read TGTGCCTGGAGATTTCCGGACAGCTCCTACGAGCAGTACTTC.

A few counts support this clone. V and J are TRBV6-1 and TRBJ1-5; D possibly corresponds to TRBD1 (6 bases). Germline lookup yields CDR1 MNHNS and CDR2 SASEGT. The CDR3 is 15 amino acids. V lost 4 bases to trimming and J lost 0 bases, with 10 bases between them. The CDR3 reads CASSGQDGSNQPQHF. The CDR3 DNA follows: TGTGCCAGCAGTGGACAGGACGGTAGCAATCAGCCCCAGCATTTT.

The genes are TRBV2 and TRBJ1-1; D might be TRBD1 (6 bases). The CDR3 runs 16 residues. V lost 6 bases to trimming and J lost 0 bases, with 17 bases between them. Germline CDR1 is SNHLY and CDR2 is FYNNEI. CDR3 loop: CASSLQGTLMNTEAFF. CDR3 DNA sequence: TGTGCCAGCAGCTTACAGGGAACCCTTATGAACACTGAAGCTTTCTTT.

CDR3 bases: TGTGCCAGTAGTATTGGGAGTTACACAGATACGCAGTATTTT. Encoded protein: CASSIGSYTDTQYF. The chain carries TRBV19 and TRBJ2-3, with a tentative D call TRBD2 (5 bases). The V gene lost 3 bases and the J gene lost 2 bases, with 9 bases spanning the gap. This CDR3 is built from 14 residues. Germline loops: CDR1 LNHDA, CDR2 SQIVND (reference sequence).

This clone was counted a few times. V and J are TRBV10-1 and TRBJ2-7; 7 bases agree with TRBD1. The CDR3 extends over 18 amino acids. Per germline, CDR1 WNHNN and CDR2 SYGVQD (reference sequence). Germline trimming cut 3 bases from V and 5 bases from J; bases unmatched to any gene: 19. For the CDR3, the DNA is TGCGCCAGCAGTGATTTCGTCCCAACGGCGGCAGGGGGAAACGAGCAGTACTTC. The encoded protein is CASSDFVPTAAGGNEQYF.

To note about this clone: Given the absence of the conserved phenylalanine or tryptophan at the CDR3 end, a read error is likely. Because the CDR3's place on the DNA is in doubt, the DNA is left out and the CDR3 is given as listed by TCRdb. CDR3 protein: CASSNPAGQGLLI. This sequence joins TRBV28 and TRBJ1-2; the table's D call, TRBD1, has no DNA check behind it. The CDR3 sequence runs 13 residues, both termini included. Germline assignment: CDR1 MDHEN and CDR2 SYDVKM.

This chain joins TRBV30 and TRBJ2-1; TRBD2 agrees at 7 bases. V lost 0 bases to trimming and J lost 0 bases; unmatched junction nucleotides: 5. Germline V gene sequence: CDR1 GTSNPN, CDR2 SVGIG (reference sequence). The CDR3 sequence is 16 residues long. CDR3 amino acids: CAWSVRAGVSYNEQFF. CDR3 sequence (DNA): TGTGCCTGGAGTGTACGGGCGGGGGTCTCCTACAATGAGCAGTTCTTC.